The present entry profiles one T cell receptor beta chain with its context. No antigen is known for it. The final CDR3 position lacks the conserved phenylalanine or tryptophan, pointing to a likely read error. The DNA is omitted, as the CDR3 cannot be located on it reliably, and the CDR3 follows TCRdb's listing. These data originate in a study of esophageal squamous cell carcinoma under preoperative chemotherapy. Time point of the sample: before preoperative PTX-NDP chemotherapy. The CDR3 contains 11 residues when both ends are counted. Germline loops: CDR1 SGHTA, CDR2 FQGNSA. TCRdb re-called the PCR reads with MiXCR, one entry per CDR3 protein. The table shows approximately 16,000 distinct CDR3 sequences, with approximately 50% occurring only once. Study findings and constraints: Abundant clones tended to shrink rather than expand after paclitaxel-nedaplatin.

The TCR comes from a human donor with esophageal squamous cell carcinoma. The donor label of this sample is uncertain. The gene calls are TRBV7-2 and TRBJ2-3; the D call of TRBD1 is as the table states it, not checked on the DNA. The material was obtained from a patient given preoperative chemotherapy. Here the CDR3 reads CASSLPVSRVP.